The 20 T cell receptor beta chains in this list originate from one sample, sequenced in a study of cytomegalovirus exposure and HLA in healthy donors. The PCR ran on 60 Vbeta and 13 Jbeta primers. Clones were read by immunoSEQ multiplex PCR, and TCRdb kept only the in-frame ones, dropping some. Altogether around 100,000 clones are present, 70% to 85% being singletons, with the ten largest covering 2.5% to 3.5%. Input material: PBMCs. Receptors were obtained from a woman between 40 and 55 years old in good health and CMV-seronegative.

This chain joins TRBV18 and TRBJ1-4, with D perhaps matching TRBD1 (6 bases). The V and J ends lost 3 bases and 4 bases respectively, with 9 bases between them. This CDR3 is built from 14 residues. Germline values: CDR1 KGHSH, CDR2 LQKENI. CDR3 amino acids: CASSPDRNNEKLFF. The CDR3 DNA is TGTGCCAGCTCACCGGACAGAAATAATGAAAAACTGTTTTTT.

The V gene is TRBV7-8, the J gene TRBJ1-5; TRBD1 matches at 11 bases. Losses at the gene ends were 5 bases for V and 7 bases for J; bases not matched to a gene: 13. The CDR3 covers 17 residues. Germline values: CDR1 SGHVS, CDR2 FQNEAQ. The CDR3 region is CASSAGQGGRVSQPQHF. The CDR3 DNA sequence: TGTGCCAGCAGCGCGGGACAGGGGGGTCGGGTCAGCCAGCCCCAGCATTTT.

The chain combines TRBV27 with TRBJ2-5; a weak D match, TRBD1 (5 bases). V lost 2 bases, J lost 4 bases, and 20 bases lay in between. CDR3 length: 17 residues. The germline V gene encodes CDR1 MNHEY and CDR2 SMNVEV (reference sequence). This CDR3 is CASSLKGDWGIGETQYF. As DNA, the CDR3 is TGTGCCAGCAGTTTAAAAGGGGATTGGGGTATAGGAGAGACCCAGTACTTC.

The table lists this clone with a few counts. V and J are TRBV5-6 and TRBJ2-1, with 7 nucleotides matching TRBD1. The CDR3 is 14 residues long. Trimming cost V 4 bases and J 4 bases; bases outside gene matches: 5. The germline gives CDR1 SGHDT, CDR2 YYEEEE. CDR3 residues: CASSLGQTYNEQFF. The CDR3, as DNA: TGTGCCAGCAGCCTGGGACAGACGTACAATGAGCAGTTCTTC.

The chain employs TRBV30 and TRBJ1-1; D uncertain. Germline V lookup: CDR1 GTSNPN, CDR2 SVGIG (reference sequence). This CDR3 region has 13 residues. Trimming pared 6 bases from V and 4 bases from J, leaving 15 bases between. In DNA, the CDR3 is TGTGCCTGCTCCCATCAGACTGGCACTGAAGCTTTCTTT. It encodes CACSHQTGTEAFF.

There are a few counts of this clone. The rearrangement joins TRBV28 to TRBJ1-2, with a weak D call TRBD1 (6 bases). The germline V gene encodes CDR1 MDHEN and CDR2 SYDVKM. The V gene lost 6 bases and the J gene lost 4 bases, with 12 bases spanning the gap. The CDR3 totals 13 residues. CDR3 region: CASRKGGGYGYTF. The CDR3, as DNA: TGTGCCAGCAGGAAGGGGGGGGGCTATGGCTACACCTTC.

The chain recombines TRBV20-1 with TRBJ2-3; D is perhaps TRBD1 (5 bases). Germline lookup yields CDR1 DFQATT and CDR2 SNEGSKA (reference sequence). This CDR3 is built from 11 residues. Between the trimmed V and J ends, which lost 7 bases and 1 base, there was a span of 6 bases. CDR3 region: CSVQGTDTQYF. CDR3 DNA: TGCAGTGTACAGGGCACAGATACGCAGTATTTT.

V is TRBV28 and J is TRBJ2-5, with D perhaps matching TRBD1 (5 bases). Germline CDR1 reads MDHEN; CDR2 reads SYDVKM. Trimming cost V 3 bases and J 3 bases, with 8 bases left between them. This CDR3 comprises 13 residues. CDR3 sequence reads: CASSFSREETQYF. The CDR3, as DNA: TGTGCCAGCAGTTTCTCCAGGGAAGAGACCCAGTACTTC.

The chain is built from TRBV7-2 and TRBJ1-5; D perhaps matches TRBD1 (5 bases). Germline CDR1 and CDR2: SGHTA and FQGNSA. The CDR3 spans 15 residues. Trimming left V 5 bases short and J 0 bases short, with 11 bases between. Here the CDR3 DNA reads TGTGCCAGCAGCCCGTGGGGGGATAGCAATCAGCCCCAGCATTTT. It codes for CASSPWGDSNQPQHF.

The gene calls are TRBV10-1 and TRBJ2-7; TRBD2 is a possible D gene (5 bases). The V gene's germline CDR1 is WNHNN and CDR2 SYGVQD (reference sequence). The CDR3 contains 13 residues. Trimming removed 2 bases from V and 3 bases from J, with 8 bases in between. The CDR3 DNA reads TGCGCCAGCAGTGAGAGCGGATTCTACGAGCAGTACTTC. Translation gives CASSESGFYEQYF.

Concerning this clone itself: The sample has other DNA sequences that encode this CDR3 too. The V gene is TRBV18, the J gene TRBJ1-1; perhaps TRBD1 as D (6 bases). V dropped 3 bases and J dropped 7 bases, with 15 bases sitting between them. The CDR3 runs to 14 residues. Germline CDR1 is KGHSH and CDR2 is LQKENI. CDR3 loop: CASSPSSGEIEAFF. Written as DNA, the CDR3 is TGTGCCAGCTCACCGTCCTCAGGGGAAATTGAAGCTTTCTTT.

This sequence joins TRBV5-4 and TRBJ1-4; TRBD1 matches at 7 bases. The junction had 11 bases not matched to a gene; V was cut back by 1 base and J by 8 bases. Per the germline V gene, CDR1 is SGHNT and CDR2 is YYREEE (reference sequence). The CDR3 is 16 amino acids. The CDR3: CASSLQTPGGQEKLFF. In DNA form, the CDR3 reads TGTGCCAGCAGCTTGCAGACGCCAGGGGGGCAGGAAAAACTGTTTTTT. The complete variable domain, with remaining parts taken from reference TRBV5-4 and TRBJ1-4, reads ETGVTQSPTHLIKTRGQQVTLRCSSQSGHNTVSWYQQALGQGPQFIFQYYREEENGRGNFPPRFSGLQFPNYSSELNVNALELDDSALYLCASSLQTPGGQEKLFFGSGTQLSVL.

The CDR3 bases are TGTGCCAGCAGCTTGACCCCGGGACAGAATCAGCCCCAGCATTTT. Residues: CASSLTPGQNQPQHF. This chain connects TRBV5-4 to TRBJ1-5; TRBD1 matches 7 bases. V lost 1 base and J lost 4; bases outside the gene matches: 5. This CDR3 comprises 15 residues. Per the germline V gene, CDR1 is SGHNT and CDR2 is YYREEE (reference sequence).

The J gene is TRBJ2-1, the V gene TRBV29-1; 12 bases map to TRBD2. Germline V gene lookup returns CDR1 SQVTM and CDR2 ANQGSEA. With V trimmed by 4 bases and J by 12 bases, 13 bases remained unmatched. The CDR3 totals 15 residues. Written as DNA, the CDR3 is TGCAGCGTTGCCGGGGACCTAGCGGGAGGGCCGAGGCAGTTCTTC. It codes for CSVAGDLAGGPRQFF.

The chain has TRBV10-3 and TRBJ1-2; a possible D gene is TRBD1 (6 bases). From germline, CDR1 is ENHRY and CDR2 SYGVKD. This CDR3 contains 14 residues. Trimming shortened V by 8 bases and J by 2 bases, and 15 bases separated the two germline ends. This chain's CDR3 is CAIAGAGENYGYTF. CDR3 in DNA: TGTGCCATCGCCGGGGCAGGGGAGAACTATGGCTACACCTTC.

V and J are TRBV5-1 and TRBJ1-1, with TRBD1 identical over 11 bases. Germline assignment: CDR1 SGHRS and CDR2 YFSETQ. This CDR3 has 15 amino acids. V was pared by 0 bases and J by 6 bases, with 4 bases of the junction left unmatched. The CDR3 sequence: CASSLGTGGLAEAFF. Here the CDR3 DNA reads TGCGCCAGCAGCTTGGGGACAGGGGGCTTAGCTGAAGCTTTCTTT.

This chain links TRBV7-9 with TRBJ2-5, with TRBD2 matching over 11 bases. With V trimmed by 1 base and J by 5 bases, 0 bases remained unmatched. Germline values: CDR1 SEHNR, CDR2 FQNEAQ (reference sequence). The CDR3 is made up of 14 amino acids. CDR3 DNA sequence: TGTGCCAGCAGCTTAGTAGCGGGAGGGGAGACCCAGTACTTC. It encodes CASSLVAGGETQYF. Full variable domain (remainder filled in from reference TRBV7-9 and TRBJ2-5): DTGVSQNPRHKITKRGQNVTFRCDPISEHNRLYWYRQTLGQGPEFLTYFQNEAQLEKSRLLSDRFSAERPKGSFSTLEIQRTEQGDSAMYLCASSLVAGGETQYFGPGTRLLVL.

This clone was observed a handful of times. The gene calls are TRBV18 and TRBJ2-7, with TRBD1 matching 8 bases. This CDR3 comprises 14 residues. With V trimmed by 8 bases and J by 0 bases, 6 bases remained unmatched. Germline CDR1 is KGHSH and CDR2 is LQKENI. The CDR3 region has the DNA TGTGCCAGCCAACAGGGGGAAGACTCCTACGAGCAGTACTTC. This gives the protein CASQQGEDSYEQYF.

This rearrangement joins TRBV11-2 to TRBJ1-2; 9 bases fit TRBD1. The germline V gene has CDR1 SGHAT and CDR2 FQNNGV. The CDR3 has 13 residues. V was clipped by 4 bases and J by 8 bases; unmatched bases: 5. The CDR3 nucleotides are TGTGCCAGCAGCTCCGGGACAGGGTCCGGCTACACCTTC. Protein: CASSSGTGSGYTF.

The V call is TRBV4-1, the J call TRBJ1-2, with 8 bases matching TRBD1. Germline trimming cut 3 bases from V and 4 bases from J; bases unmatched to any gene: 10. This CDR3 region has 16 residues. Germline V CDR1 and CDR2: MGHRA, YSYEKL. CDR3 in DNA: TGCGCCAGCAGCCACGGCATTAGGACAGGGACCTATGGCTACACCTTC. Translating it yields CASSHGIRTGTYGYTF.